Below, 18 T cell receptor beta chains from the same sample are listed, as sequenced in a study of T cell changes during pregnancy in multiple sclerosis. Libraries were prepared by immunoSEQ multiplex PCR; TCRdb keeps only in-frame clonotypes and omits some of them. This table has tens of thousands of clones, about 91% appearing once. Sequenced here: CD4+ T cells from peripheral blood mononuclear cells, sampled in the second trimester of pregnancy. The receptors come from a female donor in good health, enrolled as a control in a pregnancy study.

The chain uses TRBV5-1 and TRBJ2-7, with 8 bases identical to TRBD2. The CDR3 has 16 amino acids. Trimming removed 4 bases from V and 1 base from J; junction bases left unmatched: 10. Germline CDR1 and CDR2: SGHRS and YFSETQ. In DNA form, the CDR3 reads TGCGCCAGCAGCCGGGGGGCTAGCGGGTCGTCCTACGAGCAGTACTTC. Amino acid sequence: CASSRGASGSSYEQYF. Filled out from reference TRBV5-1 and TRBJ2-7, the complete variable domain reads KAGVTQTPRYLIKTRGQQVTLSCSPISGHRSVSWYQQTPGQGLQFLFEYFSETQRNKGNFPGRFSGRQFSNSRSEMNVSTLELGDSALYLCASSRGASGSSYEQYFGPGTRLTVT.

This chain links TRBV2 with TRBJ2-2; TRBD2 matches 8 bases. The V and J ends lost 6 bases and 6 bases, in that order; junction bases with no gene match: 3. The V gene's germline CDR1 is SNHLY and CDR2 FYNNEI. The CDR3 has 13 amino acids. This CDR3 is CASRMTSAGELFF. In DNA form, the CDR3 reads TGTGCCAGCAGAATGACTAGCGCCGGGGAGCTGTTTTTT.

The chain couples TRBV6-5 to TRBJ1-1; TRBD1 matches 7 bases. The J segment lost 0 bases and the V segment lost 6 bases, leaving 7 bases of the junction unmatched. From germline, CDR1 is MNHEY and CDR2 SVGAGI. The CDR3 runs to 15 residues. CDR3 protein: CASSRWGQLNTEAFF. The CDR3 region has the DNA TGTGCCAGCAGCAGATGGGGACAGTTGAACACTGAAGCTTTCTTT.

This clone was picked up one time. The CDR3 protein is CASSYGEFPLNTEAFF. The CDR3 coding sequence is TGTGCCAGCAGTTACGGGGAGTTCCCCCTGAACACTGAAGCTTTCTTT. This chain joins TRBV6-6 and TRBJ1-1, with D unclear. This CDR3 has 16 amino acids. Germline-derived CDR1 and CDR2 are MNHNY and SVGAGI (reference sequence). Trimming stripped 2 bases from V and 0 bases from J, with 13 bases between.

The gene calls are TRBV4-1 and TRBJ2-1, with 10 bases aligning to TRBD1. The CDR3 totals 13 residues. V dropped 3 bases and J dropped 14; count of bases not matched to a gene: 7. The germline V gene has CDR1 MGHRA and CDR2 YSYEKL. The CDR3 is CASSHLTGGDEFF. In DNA form, the CDR3 reads TGCGCCAGCAGCCATTTGACAGGGGGCGACGAGTTCTTC.

The chain uses TRBV7-9 and TRBJ1-4; 8 nucleotides line up with TRBD1. V was clipped by 6 bases and J by 5 bases; unmatched bases: 8. There are 15 residues in the CDR3. Per the germline V gene, CDR1 is SEHNR and CDR2 is FQNEAQ (reference sequence). The CDR3 coding sequence is TGTGCCAGCAGAGTAGGACAGGGCCCAAATGAAAAACTGTTTTTT. It yields the protein CASRVGQGPNEKLFF.

This chain links TRBV5-4 with TRBJ2-1; 9 nucleotides align to TRBD2. V was clipped by 1 base and J by 5 bases; unmatched bases: 7. Germline CDR1 reads SGHNT; CDR2 reads YYREEE (reference sequence). This CDR3 spans 16 amino acids. CDR3: CASSLSGLAYHNEQFF. The CDR3 region has the DNA TGTGCCAGCAGCTTGTCCGGACTAGCGTACCACAATGAGCAGTTCTTC.

The chain recombines TRBV15 with TRBJ1-5; D call uncertain. This CDR3 region has 14 residues. V was pared by 1 base and J by 3 bases, with 7 bases between. CDR1 is LNHNV and CDR2 is YYDKDF in the germline V gene (reference sequence). This CDR3 is CATSRGGYNQPQHF. The CDR3, as DNA: TGTGCCACCAGCAGAGGAGGTTACAATCAGCCCCAGCATTTT.

The V and J genes are TRBV4-1 and TRBJ1-6; 7 bases match TRBD1. The CDR3 is 15 amino acids. With 5 bases clipped from V and 2 bases from J, the junction kept 3 bases outside the gene matches. CDR1 and CDR2 (germline): MGHRA, YSYEKL. CDR3 sequence (DNA): TGCGCCAGCAGCGACAGGGTCCCCTATAATTCACCCCTCCACTTT. It translates to CASSDRVPYNSPLHF.

This chain connects TRBV12-5 to TRBJ2-7, with D uncertain. Germline V gives CDR1 LGHNT, CDR2 FRNRAP. The CDR3 has 12 amino acids. The V and J ends lost 6 bases and 7 bases respectively, with 13 bases between them. CDR3 sequence (DNA): TGTGCTAGTGGCCTCAGGTCACGGGAGCAGTACTTC. Translated: CASGLRSREQYF.

V and J are TRBV18 and TRBJ1-2; TRBD1 matches 7 bases. Per the germline V gene, CDR1 is KGHSH and CDR2 is LQKENI. V was pared by 1 base and J by 1 base, with 9 bases of the junction left unmatched. CDR3 length equals 17 residues. The CDR3 nucleotides read TGTGCCAGCTCACCACAGACGGGACAGAAATTTAACTATGGCTACACCTTC. It codes for CASSPQTGQKFNYGYTF.

The chain carries TRBV28 and TRBJ2-3; TRBD2 matches at 11 bases. Germline trimming cut 5 bases from V and 3 bases from J; bases unmatched to any gene: 16. The CDR3 covers 19 residues. Germline V gene data show CDR1 as MDHEN and CDR2 as SYDVKM. Here the CDR3 reads CASSPILAGGKLRTDTQYF. The CDR3 coding sequence is TGTGCCAGCAGTCCGATTCTAGCGGGAGGAAAGCTAAGGACAGATACGCAGTATTTT.

The J gene is TRBJ2-7, the V gene TRBV21-1; no check of the table's D call, TRBD1, against the DNA was made. TRBV21-1 is tagged as a pseudogene. This CDR3 region has 15 residues. The CDR3: CASSNRDRKSYEQYF. In DNA form, the CDR3 reads TGTGCCAGCAGCAACCGGGACAGAAAATCCTACGAGCAGTACTTC.

This clone was observed once. The chain is built from TRBV7-9 and TRBJ2-1; TRBD2 might be the D (5 bases). Deletions cut 1 base from V and 10 bases from J, with 14 bases between. The CDR3 has 14 residues. The germline V gene encodes CDR1 SEHNR and CDR2 FQNEAQ (reference sequence). Here the CDR3 DNA reads TGTGCCAGCAGCTTAGGTGCGGGCTATGTCGAGCAGTTCTTC. The encoded protein is CASSLGAGYVEQFF.

This sequence joins TRBV5-1 and TRBJ2-3, with D possibly TRBD2 on 7 matching bases. CDR1 is SGHRS and CDR2 is YFSETQ in the germline V gene. This CDR3 spans 15 amino acids. V lost 2 bases to trimming and J lost 1 base, with 11 bases between them. The CDR3 nucleotides are TGCGCCAGCAGCTTTGGAGGGGGGGGCACAGATACGCAGTATTTT. Protein product: CASSFGGGGTDTQYF.

This chain links TRBV30 with TRBJ2-7, with 8 bases that match TRBD1. Germline lookup yields CDR1 GTSNPN and CDR2 SVGIG (reference sequence). CDR3 size: 14 residues. Germline trimming cut 1 base from V and 5 bases from J; bases unmatched to any gene: 7. The chain's CDR3 is CAWSEGQGIDEQYF. CDR3 nucleotides: TGTGCCTGGAGTGAAGGACAGGGTATCGACGAGCAGTACTTC.

The V gene is TRBV28, the J gene TRBJ2-7, with 8 positions matching TRBD1. The junction had 11 bases not matched to a gene; V was cut back by 4 bases and J by 3 bases. CDR1 MDHEN and CDR2 SYDVKM come from the germline V gene. This CDR3 contains 16 residues. The DNA of the CDR3 is TGTGCCAGCAGTTCCAGGACAGGGAAAACCCTCTACGAGCAGTACTTC. Encoded protein: CASSSRTGKTLYEQYF.

The chain couples TRBV7-9 to TRBJ2-1; a possible D gene is TRBD1 (6 bases). V shed 5 bases and J shed 3 bases, with 11 bases lying between them. There are 14 residues in the CDR3. Per germline, CDR1 SEHNR and CDR2 FQNEAQ (reference sequence). Here the CDR3 reads CASSRRDNYNEQFF. The CDR3 region has the DNA TGTGCCAGCAGCCGCCGGGACAACTACAATGAGCAGTTCTTC.